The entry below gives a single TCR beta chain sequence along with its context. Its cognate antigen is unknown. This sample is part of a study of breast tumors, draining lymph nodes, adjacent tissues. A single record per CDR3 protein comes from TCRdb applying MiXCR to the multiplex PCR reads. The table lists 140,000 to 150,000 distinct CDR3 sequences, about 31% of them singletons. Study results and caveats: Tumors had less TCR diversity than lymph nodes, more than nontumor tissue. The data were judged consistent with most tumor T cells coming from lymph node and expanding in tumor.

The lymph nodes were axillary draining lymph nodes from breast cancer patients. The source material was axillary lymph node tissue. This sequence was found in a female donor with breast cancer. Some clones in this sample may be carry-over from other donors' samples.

CDR3 DNA sequence: TGCGCCAGCAGCGGGGCGGGGGGGAGTGGTTCACCCCTCCACTTT. Its translation: CASSGAGGSGSPLHF. The chain links TRBV5-1 to TRBJ1-6; a weak D match, TRBD1 (5 bases). The length of the CDR3 is 15 residues. V lost 4 bases and J 9 bases, leaving 17 bases between the germline ends. Per germline, CDR1 SGHRS and CDR2 YFSETQ.